The entry that follows covers one TCR beta chain sequence. The same CDR3 can be traced to other DNA sequences in this sample. The germline V gene encodes CDR1 SQVTM and CDR2 ANQGSEA. Trimming removed 1 base at V and 2 bases at J, with 8 bases between. The CDR3 consists of 13 residues. The sample comes from a study of blood T cell repertoires in COVID-19. Study background: T cells, B-cell-depleted T cells, or PBMCs provided the cDNA or gDNA that served as material.

Using immunoSEQ multiplex PCR, the repertoire was profiled, and TCRdb retains in-frame clones only, with some absent. In the table there are 200,000 to 300,000 clones, 87% of which are singletons. The source material was peripheral blood. This TCR came from a woman aged 45-65 years with acute or convalescent COVID-19. V gene TRBV29-1 combines with J gene TRBJ1-1; D is perhaps TRBD1 (6 bases). CDR3 protein: CSVEGQANTEAFF. CDR3 bases: TGCAGCGTTGAAGGACAGGCTAACACTGAAGCTTTCTTT.